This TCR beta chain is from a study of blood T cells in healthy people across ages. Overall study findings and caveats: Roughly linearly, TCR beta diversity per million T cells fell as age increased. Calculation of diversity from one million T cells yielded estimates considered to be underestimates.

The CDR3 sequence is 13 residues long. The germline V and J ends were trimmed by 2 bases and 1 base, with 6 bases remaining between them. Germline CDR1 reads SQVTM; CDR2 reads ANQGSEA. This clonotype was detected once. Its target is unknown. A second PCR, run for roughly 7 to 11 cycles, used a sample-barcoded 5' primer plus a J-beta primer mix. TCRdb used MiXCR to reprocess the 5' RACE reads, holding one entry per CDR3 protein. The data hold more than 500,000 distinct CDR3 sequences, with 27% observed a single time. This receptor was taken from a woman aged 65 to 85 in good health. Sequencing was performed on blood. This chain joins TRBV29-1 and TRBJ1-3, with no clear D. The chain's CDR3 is CSVERESGNTIYF. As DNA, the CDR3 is TGCAGCGTTGAAAGGGAATCTGGAAACACCATATATTTT.